This TCR beta chain was recorded in a study of T cell responses to AZD1222 COVID-19 vaccine. Assay used: immunoSEQ multiplex PCR; TCRdb lists only in-frame clones, some missing. The table has approximately 120,000 clones, more than 85% seen once. This CDR3 spans 22 amino acids. A word on this clone: Antigen specificity is unknown.

Study-level findings and limits: Reportedly, nearly half the spike-specific TCRs target unmutated variant regions. Females made up more of the donors, who were largely white British, and clonal diversity may have come out too low. Spike-specific TCR breadth and depth both grew after two AZD1222 doses.

The source is an adult in good health. The rearrangement joins TRBV21-1 to TRBJ1-6; the table names TRBD1, a call not compared with the DNA. TRBV21-1 is shown as a pseudogene. Sequencing was performed on peripheral blood, taken on day 0 of AZD1222 vaccination. CDR3 protein: CASSKGHLITLKWPEDNSPLHF. The CDR3 DNA reads TGTGCCAGCAGCAAAGGACATCTGATCACGCTTAAGTGGCCAGAAGATAATTCACCCCTCCACTTT.